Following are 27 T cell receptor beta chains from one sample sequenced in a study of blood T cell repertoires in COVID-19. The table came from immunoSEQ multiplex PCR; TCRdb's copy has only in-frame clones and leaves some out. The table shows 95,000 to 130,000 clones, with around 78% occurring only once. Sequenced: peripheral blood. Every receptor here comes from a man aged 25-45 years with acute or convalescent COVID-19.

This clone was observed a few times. As DNA, the CDR3 is TGTGCCAGCAGCCAATCCCAGGGGAACGGGGAGCTGTTTTTT. Translation gives CASSQSQGNGELFF. V usage is TRBV4-2 and J usage is TRBJ2-2; a possible D gene is TRBD1 (6 bases). Germline V gene data show CDR1 as LGHNA and CDR2 as YNFKEQ. CDR3 length equals 14 residues. V was shortened by 2 bases and J by 7 bases, with 11 bases between the two germline ends.

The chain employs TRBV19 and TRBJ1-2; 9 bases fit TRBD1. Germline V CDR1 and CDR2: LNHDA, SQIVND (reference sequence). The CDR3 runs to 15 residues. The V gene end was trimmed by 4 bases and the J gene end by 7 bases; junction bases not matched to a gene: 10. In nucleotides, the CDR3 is TGTGCCAGTAGTAAACCGAACAGGGGGCCCGGTGGCTACACCTTC. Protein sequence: CASSKPNRGPGGYTF.

The CDR3, as DNA: TGCGCCAGCAGTGTCGACAGGGACTATGGCTACACCTTC. This encodes CASSVDRDYGYTF. The V call is TRBV4-3, the J call TRBJ1-2, with TRBD1 matching over 7 bases. The CDR3 runs 13 residues. J was trimmed by 3 bases and V by 6 bases; bases with no gene match: 4. Germline CDR1 and CDR2: LGHNA and YSLEER.

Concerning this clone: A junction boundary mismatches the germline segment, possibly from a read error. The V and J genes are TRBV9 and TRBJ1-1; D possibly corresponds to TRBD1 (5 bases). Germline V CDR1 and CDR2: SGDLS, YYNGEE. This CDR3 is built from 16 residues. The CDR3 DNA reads TGTGCCAGCCGCGTAGGTGGGGGGGGAACAGACACTGAAGCTTTCTTT. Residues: CASRVGGGGTDTEAFF.

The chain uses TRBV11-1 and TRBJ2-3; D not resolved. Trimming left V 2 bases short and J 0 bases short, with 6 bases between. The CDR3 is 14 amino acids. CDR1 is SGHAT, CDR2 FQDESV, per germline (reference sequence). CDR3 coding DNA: TGTGCCAGCAGCTTATACTATAGCACAGATACGCAGTATTTT. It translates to CASSLYYSTDTQYF. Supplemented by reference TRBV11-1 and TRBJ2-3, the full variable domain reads EAEVAQSPRYKITEKSQAVAFWCDPISGHATLYWYRQILGQGPELLVQFQDESVVDDSQLPKDRFSAERLKGVDSTLKIQPAELGDSAMYLCASSLYYSTDTQYFGPGTRLTVL.

Here the CDR3 reads CASSKQGTNQPQHF. The CDR3 coding sequence is TGTGCCAGCAGCAAACAGGGAACTAATCAGCCCCAGCATTTT. The chain combines TRBV13 with TRBJ1-5; D may be TRBD1 (6 bases). From germline, CDR1 is PRHDT and CDR2 FYEKMQ (reference sequence). The V end lost 5 bases, the J end lost 4 bases, and 12 bases lay between the germline ends. This CDR3 has 14 residues.

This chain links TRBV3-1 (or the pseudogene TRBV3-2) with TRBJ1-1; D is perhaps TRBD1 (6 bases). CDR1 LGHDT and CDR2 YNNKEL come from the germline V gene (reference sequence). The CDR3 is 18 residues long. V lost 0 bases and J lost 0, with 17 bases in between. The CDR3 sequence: CASSQDRGGGPMNTEAFF. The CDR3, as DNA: TGTGCCAGCAGCCAAGATCGGGGCGGGGGCCCGATGAACACTGAAGCTTTCTTT.

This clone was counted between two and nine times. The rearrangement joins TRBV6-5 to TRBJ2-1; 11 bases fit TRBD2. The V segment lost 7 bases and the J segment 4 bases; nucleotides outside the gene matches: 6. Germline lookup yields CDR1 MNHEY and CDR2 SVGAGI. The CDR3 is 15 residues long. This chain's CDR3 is CASKIAGGPYNEQFF. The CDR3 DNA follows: TGTGCCAGCAAGATAGCGGGAGGGCCTTACAATGAGCAGTTCTTC.

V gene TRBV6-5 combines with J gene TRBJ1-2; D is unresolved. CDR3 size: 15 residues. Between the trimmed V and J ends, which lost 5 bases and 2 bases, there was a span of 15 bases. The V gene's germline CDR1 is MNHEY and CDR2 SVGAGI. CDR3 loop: CASSKGTGENYGYTF. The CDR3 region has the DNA TGTGCCAGCAGTAAGGGAACGGGAGAGAACTATGGCTACACCTTC.

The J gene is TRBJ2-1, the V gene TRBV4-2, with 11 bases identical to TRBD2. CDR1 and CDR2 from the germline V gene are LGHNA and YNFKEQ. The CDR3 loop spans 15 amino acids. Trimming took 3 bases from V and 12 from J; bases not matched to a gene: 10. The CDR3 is CASSQELAGASGQFF. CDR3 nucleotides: TGTGCCAGCAGCCAGGAACTAGCGGGGGCCTCCGGGCAGTTCTTC.

The CDR3 sequence is CASSRGRGQGANVLTF. As DNA, the CDR3 is TGTGCCAGTAGTAGGGGGCGGGGGCAAGGGGCCAACGTCCTGACTTTC. The chain couples TRBV19 to TRBJ2-6; tentative D call: TRBD2 (7 bases). The CDR3 has 16 amino acids. Germline CDR1 is LNHDA and CDR2 is SQIVND (reference sequence). V was shortened by 4 bases and J by 4 bases, with 14 bases between the two germline ends.

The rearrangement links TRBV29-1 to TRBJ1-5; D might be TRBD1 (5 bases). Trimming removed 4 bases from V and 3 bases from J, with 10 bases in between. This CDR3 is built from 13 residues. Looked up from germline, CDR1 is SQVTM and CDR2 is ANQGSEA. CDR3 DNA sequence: TGCAGCGTTGGTTTAGGGGTCAATCAGCCCCAGCATTTT. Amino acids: CSVGLGVNQPQHF.

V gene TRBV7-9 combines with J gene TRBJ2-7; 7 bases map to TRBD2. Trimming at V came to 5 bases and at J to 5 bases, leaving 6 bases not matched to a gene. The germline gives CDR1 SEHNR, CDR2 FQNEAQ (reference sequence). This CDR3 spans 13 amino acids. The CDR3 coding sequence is TGTGCCAGCAGCGGGTGGGCGGGGGACGAGCAGTACTTC. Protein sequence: CASSGWAGDEQYF.

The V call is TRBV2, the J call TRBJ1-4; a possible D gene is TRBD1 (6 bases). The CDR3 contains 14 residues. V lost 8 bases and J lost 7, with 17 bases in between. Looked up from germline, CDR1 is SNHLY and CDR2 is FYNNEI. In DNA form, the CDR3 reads TGTGCCAGCCAAGGGGGGGACGTGGCTGAAAAACTGTTTTTT. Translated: CASQGGDVAEKLFF.

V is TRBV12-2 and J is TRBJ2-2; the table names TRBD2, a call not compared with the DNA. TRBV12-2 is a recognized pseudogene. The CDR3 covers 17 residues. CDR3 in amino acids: CASRLEKREGNTGELFF. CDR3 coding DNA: TGTGCAAGTCGCTTAGAAAAGCGGGAGGGGAACACCGGGGAGCTGTTTTTT.

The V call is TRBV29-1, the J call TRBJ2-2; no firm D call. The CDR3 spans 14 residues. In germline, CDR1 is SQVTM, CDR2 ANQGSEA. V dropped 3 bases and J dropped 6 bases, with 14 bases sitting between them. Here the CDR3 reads CSVEFTREAGELFF. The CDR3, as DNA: TGCAGCGTTGAGTTTACTCGCGAGGCCGGGGAGCTGTTTTTT.

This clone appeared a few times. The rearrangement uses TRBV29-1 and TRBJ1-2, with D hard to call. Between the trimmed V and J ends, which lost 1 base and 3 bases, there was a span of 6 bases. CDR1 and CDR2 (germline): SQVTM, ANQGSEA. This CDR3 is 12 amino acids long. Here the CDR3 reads CSVEVNYYGYTF. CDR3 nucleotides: TGCAGCGTTGAAGTAAACTACTATGGCTACACCTTC.

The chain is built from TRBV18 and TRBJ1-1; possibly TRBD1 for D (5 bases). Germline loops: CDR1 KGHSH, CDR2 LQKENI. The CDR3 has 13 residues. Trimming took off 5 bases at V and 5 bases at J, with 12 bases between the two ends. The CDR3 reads CASSSLEGTEAFF. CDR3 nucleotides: TGTGCCAGCTCATCACTGGAGGGGACTGAAGCTTTCTTT.

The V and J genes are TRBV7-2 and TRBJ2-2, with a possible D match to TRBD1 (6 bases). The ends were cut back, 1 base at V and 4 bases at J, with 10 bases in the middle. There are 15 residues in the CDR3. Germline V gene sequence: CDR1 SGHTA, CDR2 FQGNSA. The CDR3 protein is CASSLVGGSTGELFF. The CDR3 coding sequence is TGTGCCAGCAGCTTAGTAGGGGGAAGCACCGGGGAGCTGTTTTTT.

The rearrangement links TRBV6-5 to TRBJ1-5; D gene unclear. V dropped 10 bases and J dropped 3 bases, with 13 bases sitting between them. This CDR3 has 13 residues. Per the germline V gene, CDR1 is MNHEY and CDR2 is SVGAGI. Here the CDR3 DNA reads TGTGCCACCTTGGGCGCGATCAATCAGCCCCAGCATTTT. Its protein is CATLGAINQPQHF.

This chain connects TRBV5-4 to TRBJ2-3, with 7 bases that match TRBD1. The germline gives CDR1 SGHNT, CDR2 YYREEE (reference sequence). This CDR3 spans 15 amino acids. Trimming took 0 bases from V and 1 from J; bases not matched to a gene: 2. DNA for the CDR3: TGTGCCAGCAGCTTGGACAGGGGCCGCACAGATACGCAGTATTTT. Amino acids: CASSLDRGRTDTQYF.

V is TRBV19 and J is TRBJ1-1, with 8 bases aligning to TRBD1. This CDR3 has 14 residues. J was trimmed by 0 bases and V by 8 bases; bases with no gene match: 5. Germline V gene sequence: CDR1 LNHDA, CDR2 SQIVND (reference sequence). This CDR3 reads CASSDRAMNTEAFF. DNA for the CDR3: TGTGCCAGTTCGGACAGGGCTATGAACACTGAAGCTTTCTTT.

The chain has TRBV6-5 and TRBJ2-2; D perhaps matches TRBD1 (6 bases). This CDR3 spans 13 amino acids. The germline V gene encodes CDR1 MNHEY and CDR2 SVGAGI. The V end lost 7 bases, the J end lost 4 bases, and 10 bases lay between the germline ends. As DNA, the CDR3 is TGTGCCAGCAAATACAGGGCCACCGGGGAGCTGTTTTTT. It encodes CASKYRATGELFF.

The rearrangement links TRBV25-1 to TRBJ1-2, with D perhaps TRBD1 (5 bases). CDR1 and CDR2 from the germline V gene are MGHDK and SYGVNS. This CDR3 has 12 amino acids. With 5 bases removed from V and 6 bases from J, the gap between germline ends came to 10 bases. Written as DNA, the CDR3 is TGTGCCAGCAGTTTCACGGGGGATGGCTACACCTTC. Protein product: CASSFTGDGYTF.

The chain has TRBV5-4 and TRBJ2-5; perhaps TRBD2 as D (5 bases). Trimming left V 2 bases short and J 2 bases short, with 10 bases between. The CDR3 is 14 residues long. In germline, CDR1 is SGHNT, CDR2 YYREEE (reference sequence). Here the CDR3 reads CASSFRREQETQYF. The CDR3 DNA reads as TGTGCCAGCAGCTTTAGACGGGAACAAGAGACCCAGTACTTC.

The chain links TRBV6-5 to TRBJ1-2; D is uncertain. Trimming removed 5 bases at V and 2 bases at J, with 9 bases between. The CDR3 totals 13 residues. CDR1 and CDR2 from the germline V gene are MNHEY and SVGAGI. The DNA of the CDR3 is TGTGCCAGCAGTCAACAGATGAACTATGGCTACACCTTC. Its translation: CASSQQMNYGYTF.

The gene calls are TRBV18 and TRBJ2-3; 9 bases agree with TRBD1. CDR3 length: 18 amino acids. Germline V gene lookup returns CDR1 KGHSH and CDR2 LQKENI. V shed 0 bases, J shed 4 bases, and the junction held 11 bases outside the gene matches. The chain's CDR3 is CASSPPRASGQGADTQYF. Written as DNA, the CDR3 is TGTGCCAGCTCACCACCCCGAGCCTCGGGACAGGGTGCAGATACGCAGTATTTT.